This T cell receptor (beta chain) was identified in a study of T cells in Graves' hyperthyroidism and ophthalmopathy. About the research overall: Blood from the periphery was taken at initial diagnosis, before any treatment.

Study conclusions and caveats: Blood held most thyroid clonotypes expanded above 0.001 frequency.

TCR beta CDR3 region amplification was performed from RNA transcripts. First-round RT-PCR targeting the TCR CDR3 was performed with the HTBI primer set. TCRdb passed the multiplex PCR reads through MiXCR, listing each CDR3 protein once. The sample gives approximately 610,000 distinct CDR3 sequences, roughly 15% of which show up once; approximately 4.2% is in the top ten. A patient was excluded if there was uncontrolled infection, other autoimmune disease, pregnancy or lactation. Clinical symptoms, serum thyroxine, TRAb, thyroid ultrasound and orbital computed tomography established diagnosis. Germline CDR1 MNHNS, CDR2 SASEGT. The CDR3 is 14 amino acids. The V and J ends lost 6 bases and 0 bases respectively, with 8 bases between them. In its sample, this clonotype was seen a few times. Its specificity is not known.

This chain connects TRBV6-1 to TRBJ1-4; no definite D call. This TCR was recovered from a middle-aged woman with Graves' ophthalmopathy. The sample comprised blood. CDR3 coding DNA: TGTGCCAGCAGGCCAATTTCAACTAATGAAAAACTGTTTTTT. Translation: CASRPISTNEKLFF.